This T cell receptor (beta chain) derives from a study of molecular identifiers for immune sequencing clone quantification. Study-level results: Clonotypes topping 20 RNA copies carried over 97% of effector molecules but under 1% of naive ones.

This clonotype was recorded a few times. The antigen remains unidentified. Germline CDR1 and CDR2: WSHSY and SAAADI. The CDR3 loop spans 13 amino acids. V lost 4 bases and J lost 5, with 12 bases in between. TCRdb recomputed calls from the PCR reads with MiXCR, one row per CDR3 protein. The data show 250,000 to 400,000 distinct CDR3 sequences, about 22% seen once. The chain links TRBV10-2 to TRBJ2-7, with TRBD2 as a possible D gene (5 bases). The material sequenced was naive CD8+ T cells from blood, with Jurkat cell RNA spiked in. Specified subset: FACS-sorted CD8+CD4-CCR7+CD45RA+ naive T cells. This receptor was taken from a human donor in good health. Some libraries in this study had Jurkat cell RNA spiked in. This CDR3 is CASSAREYNEQYF. For the CDR3, the DNA is TGCGCCAGCAGTGCTCGGGAATATAACGAGCAGTACTTC.